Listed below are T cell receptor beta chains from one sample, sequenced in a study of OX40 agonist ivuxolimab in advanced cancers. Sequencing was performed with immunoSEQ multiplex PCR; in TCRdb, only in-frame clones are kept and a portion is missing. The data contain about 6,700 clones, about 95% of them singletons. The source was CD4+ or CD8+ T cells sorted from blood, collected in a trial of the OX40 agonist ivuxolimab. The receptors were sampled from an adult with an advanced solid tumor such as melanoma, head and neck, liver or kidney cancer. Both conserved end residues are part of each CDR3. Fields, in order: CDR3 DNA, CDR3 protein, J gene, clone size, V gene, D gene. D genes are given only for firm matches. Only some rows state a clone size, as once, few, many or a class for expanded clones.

DNA: TGTGCCAGCAGTTGGCAGAACAATCAGCCCCAGCATTTT
CDR3: CASSWQNNQPQHF
J: TRBJ1-5
size: NA
V: TRBV27
D: NA

DNA: TGTGCCAGCAGCTTCTCGACTAGTTCAAACGAGCAGTACTTC
CDR3: CASSFSTSSNEQYF
J: TRBJ2-7
size: NA
V: TRBV7-9
D: NA

DNA: TGTGCCATCAGCCCAAAGAGCTCCTACAATGAGCAGTTCTTC
CDR3: CAISPKSSYNEQFF
J: TRBJ2-1
size: NA
V: TRBV10-3
D: NA

DNA: TGTGCCAGCCTGGAGGGAGTTGAGCAGTTCTTC
CDR3: CASLEGVEQFF
J: TRBJ2-1
size: NA
V: TRBV2
D: NA

DNA: TGTGCCAGCAGCAGGACAGATAGCGAGCAGTACTTC
CDR3: CASSRTDSEQYF
J: TRBJ2-7
size: NA
V: TRBV11-2
D: NA

DNA: TGTGCCAGCAGTCAAGCGGGAGCTGTCACAGATACGCAGTATTTT
CDR3: CASSQAGAVTDTQYF
J: TRBJ2-3
size: NA
V: TRBV27
D: TRBD2

DNA: TGTGCCAGCAGCGTCGGGGACAGGGGCGTGGAGACCCAGTACTTC
CDR3: CASSVGDRGVETQYF
J: TRBJ2-5
size: NA
V: TRBV9
D: TRBD1

DNA: TGCGCCAGCAGCTTGGGACTAGCGACAGATACGCAGTATTTT
CDR3: CASSLGLATDTQYF
J: TRBJ2-3
size: NA
V: TRBV5-1
D: TRBD2

DNA: TGTGCCTGGAGTGTACCCGCCTTACAGTCAAGGGTTCCTTCCTCCTACGAGCAGTACTTC
CDR3: CAWSVPALQSRVPSSYEQYF
J: TRBJ2-7
size: NA
V: TRBV30
D: NA

DNA: TGTGCCTGGAGTGTACGACTCCGAAATGAGCAGTTCTTC
CDR3: CAWSVRLRNEQFF
J: TRBJ2-1
size: NA
V: TRBV30
D: NA

DNA: TGCAGCGTTGAGCTTGGGACAGGGGGTGAAAAACTGTTTTTT
CDR3: CSVELGTGGEKLFF
J: TRBJ1-4
size: NA
V: TRBV29-1
D: TRBD1

DNA: TGTGCCAGCATGGGGCTAGCGGACTACACAGATACGCAGTATTTT
CDR3: CASMGLADYTDTQYF
J: TRBJ2-3
size: NA
V: TRBV2
D: TRBD2

DNA: TGTGCCAGCAGTTTGCCGGGACAGGGTGCCTACGAGCAGTACTTC
CDR3: CASSLPGQGAYEQYF
J: TRBJ2-7
size: once
V: TRBV5-6
D: TRBD1

DNA: TGCAGCGCCAGTAACAATGGGCAGTTCTTC
CDR3: CSASNNGQFF
J: TRBJ2-1
size: NA
V: TRBV29-1
D: NA

DNA: TGTGCCAGCAGCCTTCAAGGGGGGCAGTTATCACCCCTCCACTTT
CDR3: CASSLQGGQLSPLHF
J: TRBJ1-6
size: NA
V: TRBV7-6
D: NA

DNA: TGCGCCAGCAGCTCCGCTCGTAATACAGGCCCCAATGAGCAGTTCTTC
CDR3: CASSSARNTGPNEQFF
J: TRBJ2-1
size: NA
V: TRBV5-1
D: NA

DNA: TGCGCCAGCAGCTGGGACACTAGCGGGAGCACAGATACGCAGTATTTT
CDR3: CASSWDTSGSTDTQYF
J: TRBJ2-3
size: NA
V: TRBV5-1
D: TRBD2

DNA: TGTGCCAGCAGTGCCGACAGAACCTACGAGCAGTACTTC
CDR3: CASSADRTYEQYF
J: TRBJ2-7
size: NA
V: TRBV6-1
D: NA

DNA: TGTGCCAGCAGCTTGGCCGCGTACTCTGGAAACACCATATATTTT
CDR3: CASSLAAYSGNTIYF
J: TRBJ1-3
size: NA
V: TRBV5-4
D: NA

DNA: TGTGCCAGCAGCCAAATTGGGGTTTATCAGCCCCAGCATTTT
CDR3: CASSQIGVYQPQHF
J: TRBJ1-5
size: NA
V: TRBV4-2
D: NA

DNA: TGTGCCAGCAGTGATGAGGCAGGGGCCTGGGTTGGCTACACCTTC
CDR3: CASSDEAGAWVGYTF
J: TRBJ1-2
size: NA
V: TRBV2
D: NA

DNA: TGTGCCAGCAGTGCTGCTTCGTTTTGGGGCGGATTAACCTACGAGCAGTACTTC
CDR3: CASSAASFWGGLTYEQYF
J: TRBJ2-7
size: NA
V: TRBV2
D: NA

DNA: TGCGCCAGCAGCCAGAACGCCGGGACAGGGGGCGACGAGCAGTACTTC
CDR3: CASSQNAGTGGDEQYF
J: TRBJ2-7
size: NA
V: TRBV5-1
D: TRBD1

DNA: TGTGCCAGCAGGCAGGGTGGAGAGCAGTACTTC
CDR3: CASRQGGEQYF
J: TRBJ2-7
size: NA
V: TRBV28
D: NA

DNA: TGTGCCAGCAGAGTGCCGGGACCAACCTACGAGCAGTACTTC
CDR3: CASRVPGPTYEQYF
J: TRBJ2-7
size: NA
V: TRBV27
D: NA

DNA: TGTGCCAGCTCACCAGGGGGAAGCTCTGGAAACACCATATATTTT
CDR3: CASSPGGSSGNTIYF
J: TRBJ1-3
size: NA
V: TRBV18
D: NA

DNA: TGTGCCAGCAGTGCTTTGATAGGGGGCAATCAGCCCCAGCATTTT
CDR3: CASSALIGGNQPQHF
J: TRBJ1-5
size: NA
V: TRBV2
D: NA

DNA: TGTGCCAGCAGTTTAGTGACCAGGCAGCCCCAGCATTTT
CDR3: CASSLVTRQPQHF
J: TRBJ1-5
size: once
V: TRBV28
D: NA

DNA: TGTGCCAGCAGTGACCTAGGGGAGACCCAGTACTTC
CDR3: CASSDLGETQYF
J: TRBJ2-5
size: NA
V: TRBV25-1
D: NA

DNA: TGCGCCAGCAGCTCCGGGACAGATACCGAAAAACTGTTTTTT
CDR3: CASSSGTDTEKLFF
J: TRBJ1-4
size: few
V: TRBV5-1
D: TRBD1

DNA: TGTGCCAGCGGCCAGGGACCCGCCATTGGGCCCCTCCACTTT
CDR3: CASGQGPAIGPLHF
J: TRBJ1-6
size: NA
V: TRBV2
D: NA

DNA: TGCAGCTTCACTACATTGTACCAAGAGACCCAGTACTTC
CDR3: CSFTTLYQETQYF
J: TRBJ2-5
size: NA
V: TRBV29-1
D: NA

DNA: TGCAGTGCTAGGACAAGTTATGGCTACACCTTC
CDR3: CSARTSYGYTF
J: TRBJ1-2
size: once
V: TRBV20-1
D: NA

DNA: TGTGCCAGCAGCTTAAGGGCGGGAGTAAATGAGCAGTTCTTC
CDR3: CASSLRAGVNEQFF
J: TRBJ2-1
size: NA
V: TRBV7-9
D: TRBD2

DNA: TGCGCCAGCAGCTTGGATGTACCGGAGACCCAGTACTTC
CDR3: CASSLDVPETQYF
J: TRBJ2-5
size: NA
V: TRBV5-1
D: NA

DNA: TGTGCCAGCAGTCCCCGGACAGAAAGCGGGGAGCTGTTTTTT
CDR3: CASSPRTESGELFF
J: TRBJ2-2
size: NA
V: TRBV9
D: NA

DNA: TGTGCCAGCAGTTTAAAGATAGGCTACGAGCAGTACTTC
CDR3: CASSLKIGYEQYF
J: TRBJ2-7
size: NA
V: TRBV27
D: NA

DNA: TGTGCCAGCAGTGGGGGCTGGTTCTACGAGCAGTACTTC
CDR3: CASSGGWFYEQYF
J: TRBJ2-7
size: NA
V: TRBV6-5
D: NA

DNA: TGTGCCAGCCGCCCCGGCTCCCTCGGCGCTGAAGCTTTCTTT
CDR3: CASRPGSLGAEAFF
J: TRBJ1-1
size: once
V: TRBV28
D: NA

DNA: TGTGCCAGCAGCCTCGTAGCGGGCAATGAGCAGTTCTTC
CDR3: CASSLVAGNEQFF
J: TRBJ2-1
size: once
V: TRBV5-4
D: TRBD2

DNA: TGTGCCAGCAGTTCACAGGGGGCTGAGACTGAAGCTTTCTTT
CDR3: CASSSQGAETEAFF
J: TRBJ1-1
size: NA
V: TRBV28
D: TRBD1

DNA: TGCGCCAGCAGCGGTACCGGGACAGGGACAAACGAGCAGTACTTC
CDR3: CASSGTGTGTNEQYF
J: TRBJ2-7
size: NA
V: TRBV5-1
D: TRBD1

DNA: TGTGCCAGCAGCAACAGGGGGCGGTGGGAAAAACTGTTTTTT
CDR3: CASSNRGRWEKLFF
J: TRBJ1-4
size: NA
V: TRBV21-1
D: NA

DNA: TGTGCCAGCTCACTAATCACGGGGGACTCAGGCTATGGCTACACCTTC
CDR3: CASSLITGDSGYGYTF
J: TRBJ1-2
size: NA
V: TRBV18
D: NA

DNA: TGTGCCTGGACAGGGTTCACCGGGGAGCTGTTTTTT
CDR3: CAWTGFTGELFF
J: TRBJ2-2
size: NA
V: TRBV30
D: NA

DNA: TGCGCCAGCAGCCCGACCGCAGCGGGAGGAGGAGGAAACATTCAGTACTTC
CDR3: CASSPTAAGGGGNIQYF
J: TRBJ2-4
size: NA
V: TRBV5-1
D: TRBD2

DNA: TGTGCCAGCAGCTTACTAATGGGAGAGACCCAGTACTTC
CDR3: CASSLLMGETQYF
J: TRBJ2-5
size: NA
V: TRBV7-8
D: NA

DNA: TGTGCCAGCAAGACGATCTGGCCATGGGAGCAGTACTTC
CDR3: CASKTIWPWEQYF
J: TRBJ2-7
size: NA
V: TRBV6-1
D: NA

DNA: TGTGCCAGTAGTATAAGGGGCGGGGGCCGAGTGCGGCAGTTCTTC
CDR3: CASSIRGGGRVRQFF
J: TRBJ2-1
size: NA
V: TRBV19
D: NA

DNA: TGTGCCAGCACTCCGCATGTGGGCGGCTCTGGGGCCAACGTCCTGACTTTC
CDR3: CASTPHVGGSGANVLTF
J: TRBJ2-6
size: once
V: TRBV28
D: NA

DNA: TGCGCCAGCAGTGAGCTAGGACAGGGGGTAAGGGGGGCCAACGTCCTGACTTTC
CDR3: CASSELGQGVRGANVLTF
J: TRBJ2-6
size: NA
V: TRBV10-2
D: TRBD1

DNA: TGTGCCAGCAGCTTATCTGGCCACAGGGCCGAGCAGTACTTC
CDR3: CASSLSGHRAEQYF
J: TRBJ2-7
size: NA
V: TRBV7-3
D: NA

DNA: TGTGCCAGCAGCTTTACCCGACCCGGGGGCACCTTC
CDR3: CASSFTRPGGTF
J: TRBJ1-2
size: NA
V: TRBV28
D: NA